Below, 27 T cell receptor beta chains from the same sample are listed, as sequenced in a study of T-cell reconstitution after alpha-beta-depleted transplantation in children. During its preparation, the TCRbeta library received unique molecular identifiers. MiXCR was run by TCRdb on the PCR reads, yielding one entry per CDR3 protein. The data show 420,000 or so distinct CDR3 sequences, 9.5% to 13% seen once. Sample: PBMCs from the stem cell graft donor, taken from the stem cell graft. The source of these receptors is a human donor who donated a stem cell graft to a child with acute myeloid leukemia.

This chain links TRBV5-1 with TRBJ2-1; D possibly corresponds to TRBD2 (6 bases). The CDR3 runs to 16 residues. V was trimmed by 4 bases and J by 0 bases, leaving 14 bases between them. CDR1 SGHRS and CDR2 YFSETQ come from the germline V gene. The CDR3 DNA sequence: TGCGCCAGCAGCCCGGGACTGGGAAGCTCCTACAATGAGCAGTTCTTC. The encoded protein is CASSPGLGSSYNEQFF.

There are a few counts of this clonotype. V gene TRBV20-1 combines with J gene TRBJ2-1; D gene unclear. There are 11 residues in the CDR3. Germline-derived CDR1 and CDR2 are DFQATT and SNEGSKA (reference sequence). Trimming removed 0 bases from V and 13 bases from J, with 10 bases in between. The CDR3 region has the DNA TGCAGTGCTAGAGATCCGCCCGCCCAGTTCTTC. Amino acid sequence: CSARDPPAQFF.

This clonotype was seen a handful of times. The chain employs TRBV10-3 and TRBJ2-5, with D perhaps being TRBD1 or TRBD2 (5 bases each). This CDR3 contains 12 residues. Germline V gene lookup returns CDR1 ENHRY and CDR2 SYGVKD. V was trimmed by 6 bases and J by 9 bases, leaving 14 bases between them. The CDR3 loop is CAISEGLESQYF. The CDR3 DNA follows: TGTGCCATCAGCGAGGGGCTGGAGTCCCAGTACTTC.

Written as DNA, the CDR3 is TGTGCCAGCAGAGTAGGGGGGCAAGAAGAGACCCAGTACTTC. As protein: CASRVGGQEETQYF. This chain connects TRBV2 to TRBJ2-5, with D tentatively TRBD1 or TRBD2 (6 bases each). The CDR3 contains 14 residues. CDR1 SNHLY and CDR2 FYNNEI come from the germline V gene. V was clipped by 6 bases and J by 3 bases, with 14 bases between them. The whole variable domain, filled in from reference TRBV2 and TRBJ2-5, reads EPEVTQTPSHQVTQMGQEVILRCVPISNHLYFYWYRQILGQKVEFLVSFYNNEISEKSEIFDDQFSVERPDGSNFTLKIRSTKLEDSAMYFCASRVGGQEETQYFGPGTRLLVL.

This clonotype turned up a few times. The chain uses TRBV6-5 and TRBJ2-3, with TRBD2 matching 10 bases. V trimming: 2 bases; J trimming: 4 bases; junction bases outside the gene matches: 6. Germline lookup yields CDR1 MNHEY and CDR2 SVGAGI. This CDR3 contains 16 residues. CDR3 nucleotide sequence: TGTGCCAGCAGTTACACACTAGCGGGACGAGCAGATACGCAGTATTTT. This codes for CASSYTLAGRADTQYF.

The CDR3 DNA reads TGTGCCAGCAGCTTATGGGCCGAGGACGGCTACACCTTC. This encodes CASSLWAEDGYTF. The chain recombines TRBV7-3 with TRBJ1-2; the D is unclear. The CDR3 has 13 amino acids. The germline V gene encodes CDR1 SGHTA and CDR2 FQGTGA. Trimming cost V 2 bases and J 8 bases, with 12 bases left between them.

The rearrangement joins TRBV4-1 to TRBJ2-7, with TRBD1 matching 8 bases. Looked up from germline, CDR1 is MGHRA and CDR2 is YSYEKL. Trimming took 1 base from V and 3 from J; bases not matched to a gene: 5. This CDR3 is 15 amino acids long. CDR3 in DNA: TGCGCCAGCAGCCAAGGGGCAGGGGGCAGCTACGAGCAGTACGTC. It specifies CASSQGAGGSYEQYV.

This chain connects TRBV5-1 to TRBJ1-1; tentative D call: TRBD1 (5 bases). The CDR3 is 13 amino acids. Per the germline V gene, CDR1 is SGHRS and CDR2 is YFSETQ. Trimming pared 5 bases from V and 7 bases from J, leaving 15 bases between. The CDR3 region is CASRPLGGDEAFF. CDR3 DNA: TGCGCCAGCAGACCCCTGGGGGGGGATGAAGCTTTCTTT.

V gene TRBV29-1 combines with J gene TRBJ2-2; 10 positions agree with TRBD1. The CDR3 is 16 residues long. Looked up from germline, CDR1 is SQVTM and CDR2 is ANQGSEA. J gave up 5 bases and V 5 bases, and 11 bases lay outside the gene matches. The CDR3 region is CSVRQGADYRTGELFF. CDR3 DNA: TGCAGCGTTCGACAGGGGGCTGACTATCGGACCGGGGAGCTGTTTTTT.

The chain links TRBV6-1 to TRBJ2-1; D gene ambiguous. Germline CDR1 reads MNHNS; CDR2 reads SASEGT. The length of the CDR3 is 13 residues. Trimming shortened V by 6 bases and J by 6 bases, and 12 bases separated the two germline ends. The CDR3 DNA sequence: TGTGCCAGCAGGCTCCTTCAAGGCAATGAGCAGTTCTTC. Its protein is CASRLLQGNEQFF.

A word on this clonotype: Because it lacks the conserved phenylalanine or tryptophan at the end, this CDR3 is likely a read error. V and J are TRBV20-1 and TRBJ2-1; TRBD1 agrees at 8 bases. The ends lost 6 bases at V and 3 bases at J; junction bases unmatched: 4. The germline V gene encodes CDR1 DFQATT and CDR2 SNEGSKA (reference sequence). The CDR3 loop spans 13 amino acids. The CDR3 sequence: CSATDRDYNEQFS. CDR3 coding DNA: TGCAGTGCCACGGACAGGGACTACAATGAGCAGTTCTCC.

The V gene is TRBV5-4, the J gene TRBJ2-5, with D possibly TRBD1 on 6 matching bases. V was trimmed by 0 bases and J by 6 bases, leaving 27 bases between them. Per germline, CDR1 SGHNT and CDR2 YYREEE (reference sequence). The CDR3 is 19 amino acids. The CDR3 sequence: CASSLAGTFESNKRKTQYF. The CDR3 DNA follows: TGTGCCAGCAGCTTGGCCGGGACATTCGAATCGAACAAACGGAAGACCCAGTACTTC.

This clonotype was recorded many times. The chain employs TRBV5-1 and TRBJ2-5; D might be TRBD1 (7 bases). This CDR3 is built from 15 residues. The germline gives CDR1 SGHRS, CDR2 YFSETQ. Trimming stripped 0 bases from V and 5 bases from J, with 14 bases between. CDR3 protein: CASSLASAGGETQYF. The DNA of the CDR3 is TGCGCCAGCAGCTTGGCCTCGGCAGGGGGGGAGACCCAGTACTTC. Combining the CDR3 with reference TRBV5-1 and TRBJ2-5 gives the whole variable domain KAGVTQTPRYLIKTRGQQVTLSCSPISGHRSVSWYQQTPGQGLQFLFEYFSETQRNKGNFPGRFSGRQFSNSRSEMNVSTLELGDSALYLCASSLASAGGETQYFGPGTRLLVL.

This clonotype has a handful of counts. The V gene is TRBV6-1, the J gene TRBJ2-5; 7 nucleotides line up with TRBD1. With V trimmed by 1 base and J by 7 bases, 3 bases remained unmatched. Per germline, CDR1 MNHNS and CDR2 SASEGT. The CDR3 has 13 amino acids. CDR3 sequence (DNA): TGTGCCAGCAGTGAAGGACAGGGTGGGACCCAGTACTTC. The encoded protein is CASSEGQGGTQYF.

This clonotype was observed a few times. The chain has TRBV27 and TRBJ1-1; no reliable D call. V lost 6 bases to trimming and J lost 1 base, with 12 bases between them. This CDR3 comprises 14 residues. Germline CDR1 is MNHEY and CDR2 is SMNVEV (reference sequence). The CDR3 is CASSLIFGNTEAFF. In nucleotides, the CDR3 is TGTGCCAGCAGCCTTATATTCGGGAACACTGAAGCTTTCTTT.

This clonotype has ten or more counts. This chain joins TRBV29-1 and TRBJ1-3; D gene ambiguous. The CDR3 runs 11 residues. The germline V gene encodes CDR1 SQVTM and CDR2 ANQGSEA. Trimming left V 7 bases short and J 4 bases short, with 8 bases between. The CDR3 sequence: CSAEEGNTIYF. The CDR3 nucleotides read TGCAGCGCAGAAGAAGGAAACACCATATATTTT.

At least ten counts were recorded for this clonotype. Written as DNA, the CDR3 is TGCGCCAGCAGCTTGGCTGTCAGTAACAATGAGCAGTTCTTC. Encoded protein: CASSLAVSNNEQFF. The V call is TRBV5-1, the J call TRBJ2-1, with unresolved D. From germline, CDR1 is SGHRS and CDR2 YFSETQ. This CDR3 has 14 residues. V was cut by 0 bases and J by 5 bases, with 9 bases left in between.

The chain couples TRBV20-1 to TRBJ2-4; TRBD2 matches 7 bases. This CDR3 is built from 16 residues. Per the germline V gene, CDR1 is DFQATT and CDR2 is SNEGSKA (reference sequence). With V trimmed by 1 base and J by 0 bases, 6 bases remained unmatched. Here the CDR3 DNA reads TGCAGTGCTAGAGTGGGTCGGGGGGTAGCCAAAAACATTCAGTACTTC. Protein sequence: CSARVGRGVAKNIQYF.

This clonotype has at least ten counts. The chain has TRBV29-1 and TRBJ2-7; 14 nucleotides line up with TRBD2. The CDR3 extends over 15 amino acids. Per the germline V gene, CDR1 is SQVTM and CDR2 is ANQGSEA. V shed 5 bases, J shed 2 bases, and the junction held 5 bases outside the gene matches. In DNA form, the CDR3 reads TGCAGCGTTATGGGACTAGCGGGAGTGACCTACGAGCAGTACTTC. Amino acids: CSVMGLAGVTYEQYF.

This clonotype was found many times. The chain links TRBV27 to TRBJ2-1; 7 nucleotides line up with TRBD2. The CDR3 has 14 residues. Trimming removed 8 bases from V and 0 bases from J; junction bases left unmatched: 4. Germline assignment: CDR1 MNHEY and CDR2 SMNVEV (reference sequence). Here the CDR3 DNA reads TGTGCCAGCCAAAGCGGGGCCTCCTACAATGAGCAGTTCTTC. It encodes CASQSGASYNEQFF.

The chain links TRBV6-2 or TRBV6-3 to TRBJ2-5; D possibly uses TRBD1 or TRBD2 (7 bases each). CDR1 and CDR2 (germline): MNHEY, SVGEGT. V lost 7 bases and J lost 2, with 14 bases in between. This CDR3 is built from 14 residues. CDR3 in amino acids: CASTGGTAQETQYF. The CDR3 DNA follows: TGTGCCAGCACCGGGGGGACAGCTCAAGAGACCCAGTACTTC.

The V call is TRBV5-1, the J call TRBJ2-3; 11 bases are shared with TRBD1. Germline V CDR1 and CDR2: SGHRS, YFSETQ. Trimming cost V 4 bases and J 1 base; bases outside gene matches: 5. CDR3 size: 16 residues. DNA of the CDR3: TGCGCCAGCAGCATTCGGACAGGGGGCCGCACAGATACGCAGTATTTT. It codes for CASSIRTGGRTDTQYF.

The CDR3 nucleotides are TGTGCCACCAGCAGAGCCCCCGGGGACAATGAGCAGTTCTTC. The encoded protein is CATSRAPGDNEQFF. J is TRBJ2-1 and V is TRBV15, with D perhaps TRBD2 (5 bases). Germline CDR1 is LNHNV and CDR2 is YYDKDF (reference sequence). The ends were cut back, 1 base at V and 5 bases at J, with 9 bases in the middle. This CDR3 comprises 14 residues.

This clonotype showed up just a few times. CDR3 DNA sequence: TGTGCCAGCAGGCCCCTATCCTACAATGAGCAGTTCTTC. This translates into CASRPLSYNEQFF. The chain is built from TRBV12-3 or TRBV12-4 and TRBJ2-1; D not certain. The CDR3 has 13 amino acids. V was clipped by 6 bases and J by 1 base, with 7 bases between them.

This clonotype was seen more than once but under ten times. This sequence joins TRBV6-5 and TRBJ1-6; a possible D gene is TRBD1 (5 bases). This CDR3 is built from 14 residues. Germline CDR1 and CDR2: MNHEY and SVGAGI. V lost 0 bases, J lost 12 bases, and 12 bases lay in between. The chain's CDR3 is CASSYSDRQRPLHF. In DNA form, the CDR3 reads TGTGCCAGCAGTTACTCCGACAGACAAAGACCCCTCCACTTT.

This clonotype was detected only a few times. This sequence joins TRBV6-2 or TRBV6-3 and TRBJ1-2; 7 positions agree with TRBD1. Germline V CDR1 and CDR2: MNHEY, SVGEGT. This CDR3 has 13 residues. The junction had 6 bases not matched to a gene; V was cut back by 2 bases and J by 9 bases. Written as DNA, the CDR3 is TGTGCCAGCAGTTACCGACAGGGTGGGAGCTACACCTTC. This gives the protein CASSYRQGGSYTF.

This clonotype showed up just a few times. The chain is built from TRBV25-1 and TRBJ1-2, with a tentative D call TRBD1 (6 bases). The CDR3 runs to 13 residues. V gave up 3 bases and J gave up 4 bases, with 9 bases separating them. Germline V CDR1 and CDR2: MGHDK, SYGVNS. CDR3 region: CASSDGRGYGYTF. DNA for the CDR3: TGTGCCAGCAGTGACGGCAGGGGCTATGGCTACACCTTC.